A single sample gave rise to the 5 T cell receptor beta chains below, sequenced in a study of brain T cells in children with intractable seizures. The protocol was immunoSEQ multiplex PCR, while the TCRdb copy is restricted to in-frame clones and leaves out a portion. Counted here are 75,000 to 80,000 clones, just over 90% occurring once; the ten biggest clones make up more than 1.5%. Sequenced material: peripheral blood, taken at surgery. The receptor set was obtained from a boy under two years old with tuberous sclerosis and intractable seizures.

The gene calls are TRBV7-2 and TRBJ2-1; D gene unclear. Trimming cost V 5 bases and J 8 bases, with 13 bases left between them. Germline CDR1 is SGHTA and CDR2 is FQGNSA. This CDR3 has 13 amino acids. CDR3 region: CASSPLQRHEQFF. CDR3 DNA: TGTGCCAGCAGCCCCCTACAGCGCCATGAGCAGTTCTTC.

The chain has TRBV14 and TRBJ2-3; TRBD2 is a possible D gene (6 bases). Germline CDR1 and CDR2: SGHDN and FVKESK. CDR3 length: 15 residues. The V end was cut by 4 bases, the J end by 1 base, with 12 bases between. The CDR3 nucleotides are TGTGCCAGCAGCCCTAGGGAGCGGGGCACAGATACGCAGTATTTT. Its translation: CASSPRERGTDTQYF.

The J gene is TRBJ2-4, the V gene TRBV30, with D unresolved. Germline V gene data show CDR1 as GTSNPN and CDR2 as SVGIG (reference sequence). Trimming left V 2 bases short and J 0 bases short, with 11 bases between. The CDR3 is made up of 15 amino acids. CDR3 residues: CAWSKPQLAKNIQYF. The CDR3 region has the DNA TGTGCCTGGAGTAAACCTCAACTAGCCAAAAACATTCAGTACTTC.

The chain recombines TRBV5-1 with TRBJ2-5; 7 nucleotides agree with TRBD2. Trimming at V came to 5 bases and at J to 1 base, leaving 5 bases not matched to a gene. The CDR3 is 14 amino acids. CDR1 SGHRS and CDR2 YFSETQ come from the germline V gene. The CDR3 DNA is TGCGCCAGCAGACCTGGGACTACCCAAGAGACCCAGTACTTC. Its protein product is CASRPGTTQETQYF.

V gene TRBV3-1 (or the pseudogene TRBV3-2) combines with J gene TRBJ2-6; 10 bases are shared with TRBD1. The CDR3 is made up of 20 amino acids. The germline V gene encodes CDR1 LGHDT and CDR2 YNNKEL (reference sequence). The junction had 13 bases not matched to a gene; V was cut back by 2 bases and J by 3 bases. The CDR3 sequence: CASSQYLRGQGVYGANVLTF. The CDR3 DNA reads TGTGCCAGCAGCCAATATTTACGTGGACAGGGGGTATATGGGGCCAACGTCCTGACTTTC.